This entry concerns a single T cell receptor beta chain. The data belong to a study of blood T cell repertoires in COVID-19. At the level of the study: Samples taken during acute and convalescent COVID-19 were collected in the United States, Italy and Spain. The cDNA or gDNA used as material had been derived from T cells, B-cell-depleted T cells, or PBMCs.

In the authors' methods: Reference gene primers were amplified, and this amplification served to estimate nucleated cell counts. Sequencing was performed with immunoSEQ multiplex PCR; in TCRdb, only in-frame clones are kept and a portion is missing. Clonal size and the V and J genes are those of that table, whereas D and trimming came from the DNA. There are 110,000 or so clones in the sample; roughly 89% occur only once, and 19% lies in the top ten. V lost 2 bases and J lost 0, with 10 bases in between. This CDR3 is 15 amino acids long. Germline CDR1 is SGHRS and CDR2 is YFSETQ. The sequenced material came from peripheral blood. The receptor was derived from a human donor with acute or convalescent COVID-19. The donor label of this sample is uncertain. The chain uses TRBV5-1 and TRBJ2-3, with D perhaps matching TRBD2 (6 bases). In nucleotides, the CDR3 is TGCGCCAGCAGCTTAGGCGGGGCGAGCACAGATACGCAGTATTTT. It yields the protein CASSLGGASTDTQYF. The complete variable domain, with remaining parts taken from reference TRBV5-1 and TRBJ2-3, reads KAGVTQTPRYLIKTRGQQVTLSCSPISGHRSVSWYQQTPGQGLQFLFEYFSETQRNKGNFPGRFSGRQFSNSRSEMNVSTLELGDSALYLCASSLGGASTDTQYFGPGTRLTVL.